This T cell receptor (beta chain) came from a study of blood T cell repertoires in COVID-19. Germline CDR1 reads SGDLS; CDR2 reads YYNGEE. The CDR3 length is 18 residues. Trimming cost V 3 bases and J 2 bases; bases outside gene matches: 14. Study processing details: By means of reference gene primer amplification, nucleated cell counts were estimated. TCRdb's table, derived via immunoSEQ multiplex PCR, lists solely in-frame clones and lacks some. The V and J calls and clone size were taken over from that table, and D and trimming were inferred from the DNA. The data contain 65,000 to 80,000 clones, over 80% of them seen just once; the ten biggest clones take up approximately 8%.

The sample was peripheral blood. This TCR was sampled from a middle-aged man with active COVID-19. This sequence joins TRBV9 and TRBJ2-5, with TRBD2 matching over 9 bases. The CDR3 coding sequence is TGTGCCAGCAGCGCCAAATCTAGAGCGGGGGGCACACAAGAGACCCAGTACTTC. It specifies CASSAKSRAGGTQETQYF.